This note documents a single T cell receptor beta chain sequence. Graft tissue processing released intraepithelial and lamina propria lymphocytes. This entry is derived from a study of graft-versus-host responses after intestinal transplantation. On the study more broadly: Every transplant recipient was induced with anti-thymocyte globulin, then maintained on tacrolimus and steroids for about three years.

This table comes from immunoSEQ multiplex PCR, and its TCRdb copy is limited to in-frame clones, with some not included. The profile shows 6,000 to 9,500 clones, almost 70% of them singletons. With 1 base removed from V and 7 bases from J, the gap between germline ends came to 18 bases. Per the germline V gene, CDR1 is MGHRA and CDR2 is YSYEKL. There are 16 residues in the CDR3. The clonotype originates from a human patient who received an intestinal transplant, so some T cells may come from the graft donor. The V gene is TRBV4-1, the J gene TRBJ2-3, with D perhaps matching TRBD1 (6 bases). Sample: ileum tissue, taken approximately 8 months after intestinal transplantation. CDR3 bases: TGCGCCAGCAGCCAAGTTTGGACAGAGACACAGAATACGCAGTATTTT. It is translated as CASSQVWTETQNTQYF.